These 32 T cell receptor beta chains originate from one sample sequenced in a study of graft-versus-host responses after intestinal transplantation. Method: immunoSEQ multiplex PCR; TCRdb's copy keeps in-frame clones and lacks some. The sample lists 39,000 or so clones, over 85% occurring once. What these receptors recognize is not known. Source: unstimulated CD8+ T cells sorted from spleen or lymph node cells, taken before transplant. The receptor set was obtained from a human donor who was the organ donor for an intestinal transplant.

The V and J genes are TRBV10-3 and TRBJ2-7, with TRBD2 matching over 7 bases. Germline V lookup: CDR1 ENHRY, CDR2 SYGVKD. The CDR3 extends over 17 amino acids. J lost 2 bases, V lost 0 bases, and 10 bases had no gene match. As DNA, the CDR3 is TGTGCCATCAGTGAGTCCCTCGGTGCTAGCGGAACCTACGAGCAGTACTTC. Translated: CAISESLGASGTYEQYF.

The J gene is TRBJ2-7, the V gene TRBV28; 12 positions agree with TRBD2. The CDR3 has 13 residues. Germline loops: CDR1 MDHEN, CDR2 SYDVKM. V dropped 6 bases and J dropped 3; count of bases not matched to a gene: 0. CDR3 sequence reads: CASRLAGGYEQYF. In nucleotides, the CDR3 is TGTGCCAGCAGACTAGCGGGAGGCTACGAGCAGTACTTC.

The chain is built from TRBV10-1 and TRBJ1-3; D unresolved. The length of the CDR3 is 15 residues. Germline CDR1 reads WNHNN; CDR2 reads SYGVQD (reference sequence). The V gene lost 6 bases and the J gene lost 1 base, with 13 bases spanning the gap. CDR3 region: CASSNRAGSGNTIYF. The CDR3 DNA follows: TGCGCCAGCAGCAATAGAGCCGGGTCTGGAAACACCATATATTTT.

The J gene is TRBJ1-2, the V gene TRBV9; maybe TRBD1 (6 bases). Trimming removed 4 bases at V and 5 bases at J, with 18 bases between. The CDR3 covers 15 residues. Per germline, CDR1 SGDLS and CDR2 YYNGEE. CDR3 nucleotide sequence: TGTGCCAGCAGCCACCCTCGGGGGGGCGAGTATGGCTACACCTTC. Translating gives CASSHPRGGEYGYTF.

This clone was seen once. V is TRBV29-1 and J is TRBJ1-2, with TRBD1 identical over 8 bases. This CDR3 has 14 amino acids. Losses at the gene ends were 5 bases for V and 3 bases for J; bases not matched to a gene: 8. Germline V gene lookup returns CDR1 SQVTM and CDR2 ANQGSEA. CDR3 DNA: TGCAGCGTTCGCCCGGGACAGGATTACTATGGCTACACCTTC. Translating it yields CSVRPGQDYYGYTF.

The CDR3 loop is CASSRSGWVGSYEQYF. The CDR3 DNA sequence: TGCGCCAGCAGCCGATCAGGGTGGGTGGGTTCCTACGAGCAGTACTTC. The rearrangement links TRBV4-1 to TRBJ2-7; D possibly corresponds to TRBD1 (5 bases). The germline V and J ends were trimmed by 4 bases and 1 base, with 17 bases remaining between them. The CDR3 totals 16 residues. Germline-derived CDR1 and CDR2 are MGHRA and YSYEKL.

The chain has TRBV9 and TRBJ2-2, with D hard to call. The CDR3 contains 13 residues. Germline loops: CDR1 SGDLS, CDR2 YYNGEE. The V end lost 0 bases, the J end lost 4 bases, and 4 bases lay between the germline ends. The chain's CDR3 is CASSVELTGELFF. CDR3 coding DNA: TGTGCCAGCAGCGTAGAGCTCACCGGGGAGCTGTTTTTT.

The V call is TRBV4-1, the J call TRBJ2-2, with a tentative D call TRBD2 (6 bases). Trimming stripped 3 bases from V and 5 bases from J, with 19 bases between. Germline V gene sequence: CDR1 MGHRA, CDR2 YSYEKL. The CDR3 loop spans 17 amino acids. In DNA, the CDR3 is TGCGCCAGCAGCCAGCCGGCCGTAGGGACTTTTACCGGGGAGCTGTTTTTT. This codes for CASSQPAVGTFTGELFF.

The chain couples TRBV18 to TRBJ2-7, with 8 bases matching TRBD1. Looked up from germline, CDR1 is KGHSH and CDR2 is LQKENI. There are 16 residues in the CDR3. J lost 2 bases, V lost 0 bases, and 6 bases had no gene match. CDR3 region: CASSPPLGQGPYEQYF. CDR3 bases: TGTGCCAGCTCACCACCGCTAGGACAGGGACCCTACGAGCAGTACTTC.

The rearrangement links TRBV19 to TRBJ2-1; 9 bases are a match to TRBD2. Germline CDR1 LNHDA, CDR2 SQIVND (reference sequence). The CDR3 has 16 residues. The V and J ends lost 2 bases and 3 bases, in that order; junction bases with no gene match: 5. The DNA of the CDR3 is TGTGCCAGTAGTATAATAGCGGGAGTGGGCTACAATGAGCAGTTCTTC. The encoded protein is CASSIIAGVGYNEQFF.

V gene TRBV4-1 combines with J gene TRBJ1-5, with D unclear. Trimming removed 6 bases at V and 0 bases at J, with 12 bases between. CDR3 length equals 15 residues. Germline CDR1 MGHRA, CDR2 YSYEKL. CDR3 bases: TGCGCCAGCAGAACAGCCGTTAATAGCAATCAGCCCCAGCATTTT. It specifies CASRTAVNSNQPQHF.

Concerning this clone itself: Other DNA sequences of this sample code for an identical CDR3. V is TRBV27 and J is TRBJ2-3; D not certain. Germline assignment: CDR1 MNHEY and CDR2 SMNVEV (reference sequence). Trimming took 4 bases from V and 3 from J, leaving 2 bases between them. The CDR3 has 11 residues. The CDR3 bases are TGTGCCAGCAGTTCGACAGATACGCAGTATTTT. Translated, it gives CASSSTDTQYF.

The rearrangement links TRBV23-1 to TRBJ2-3, with 11 bases lining up with TRBD1. TRBV23-1 qualifies as an ORF whose function is uncertain. The CDR3 loop spans 16 amino acids. Trimming removed 1 base from V and 8 bases from J; junction bases left unmatched: 8. CDR3 residues: CASSQCTWTGGFTQYF. Here the CDR3 DNA reads TGCGCCAGCAGTCAATGCACCTGGACAGGGGGCTTTACGCAGTATTTT.

The chain joins TRBV6-5 to TRBJ1-1; no firm D call. The ends were cut back, 0 bases at V and 0 bases at J, with 2 bases in the middle. The V gene's germline CDR1 is MNHEY and CDR2 SVGAGI. The CDR3 spans 13 residues. As DNA, the CDR3 is TGTGCCAGCAGTTACTCGGTGAACACTGAAGCTTTCTTT. Its protein product is CASSYSVNTEAFF.

V gene TRBV27 combines with J gene TRBJ2-7; 11 bases match TRBD1. Per germline, CDR1 MNHEY and CDR2 SMNVEV (reference sequence). The CDR3 loop spans 16 amino acids. Losses at the gene ends were 0 bases for V and 0 bases for J; bases not matched to a gene: 1. CDR3 nucleotides: TGTGCCAGCAGTTTATCGGGGACAGGGGGCTCCTACGAGCAGTACTTC. Translation gives CASSLSGTGGSYEQYF.

The V call is TRBV4-3, the J call TRBJ2-4, with D perhaps TRBD1 or TRBD2 (7 bases each). Looked up from germline, CDR1 is LGHNA and CDR2 is YSLEER. The CDR3 consists of 15 residues. Trimming stripped 5 bases from V and 6 bases from J, with 17 bases between. This CDR3 is CASSRRQGGRNIQYF. The CDR3 nucleotides are TGCGCCAGCAGCAGACGACAGGGAGGGAGAAACATTCAGTACTTC.

V is TRBV7-2 and J is TRBJ2-7; D is undetermined. CDR3 length: 14 residues. Trimming removed 1 base from V and 0 bases from J, with 7 bases in between. Germline-derived CDR1 and CDR2 are SGHTA and FQGNSA. The CDR3 DNA reads TGTGCCAGCAGCTTAGTTAGCAGCTCCTACGAGCAGTACTTC. This translates into CASSLVSSSYEQYF.

The rearrangement joins TRBV5-4 to TRBJ1-5; 10 nucleotides align to TRBD1. Germline CDR1 reads SGHNT; CDR2 reads YYREEE (reference sequence). J lost 4 bases, V lost 4 bases, and 8 bases had no gene match. The CDR3 is made up of 16 amino acids. Here the CDR3 reads CASSGDRGGKNQPQHF. The CDR3, as DNA: TGTGCCAGCAGCGGGGACAGGGGCGGTAAAAATCAGCCCCAGCATTTT.

This sequence joins TRBV4-1 and TRBJ1-5, with D maybe TRBD1 (6 bases). From germline, CDR1 is MGHRA and CDR2 YSYEKL. The CDR3 is 13 residues long. V was shortened by 4 bases and J by 4 bases, with 8 bases between the two germline ends. The CDR3 coding sequence is TGCGCCAGCAGCCCGCAGGGGAATCAGCCCCAGCATTTT. Its protein product is CASSPQGNQPQHF.

This clone counts as large. This chain connects TRBV28 to TRBJ2-7, with D possibly matching TRBD2 (6 bases). CDR1 is MDHEN and CDR2 is SYDVKM in the germline V gene. V shed 3 bases and J shed 3 bases, with 9 bases lying between them. CDR3 length: 13 amino acids. This CDR3 is CASSFGGVYEQYF. CDR3 sequence (DNA): TGTGCCAGCAGTTTCGGCGGGGTCTACGAGCAGTACTTC.

The rearrangement joins TRBV4-3 to TRBJ2-5; 7 nucleotides align to TRBD2. The ends lost 1 base at V and 4 bases at J; junction bases unmatched: 9. The germline V gene has CDR1 LGHNA and CDR2 YSLEER. The CDR3 totals 16 residues. This CDR3 is CASSQVGGRAGETQYF. The CDR3 bases are TGCGCCAGCAGCCAAGTAGGTGGGAGGGCCGGAGAGACCCAGTACTTC.

The chain combines TRBV29-1 with TRBJ1-2, with a possible D match to TRBD1 (5 bases). The CDR3 is 14 amino acids. The V gene's germline CDR1 is SQVTM and CDR2 ANQGSEA. Trimming removed 1 base at V and 3 bases at J, with 12 bases between. CDR3: CSVEARRRDYGYTF. The CDR3 DNA reads TGCAGCGTTGAAGCTCGGCGCAGGGACTATGGCTACACCTTC.

This clone has a handful of counts. This rearrangement joins TRBV6-9 to TRBJ2-3; D call uncertain. Germline V gives CDR1 MNHGY, CDR2 SVAAGI. The CDR3 consists of 15 residues. V lost 4 bases and J 0 bases, leaving 11 bases between the germline ends. CDR3 nucleotide sequence: TGTGCCAGCAGTTCGGACGGCTCTAGCACAGATACGCAGTATTTT. It specifies CASSSDGSSTDTQYF.

CDR3 sequence reads: CASSVSLAGGYEQYF. The CDR3 DNA follows: TGTGCCAGTAGTGTATCACTAGCGGGAGGCTACGAGCAGTACTTC. The gene calls are TRBV19 and TRBJ2-7; 12 bases agree with TRBD2. After removal of 5 bases from V and 3 bases from J, the junction contained 5 bases not matched to a gene. The CDR3 has 15 amino acids. Looked up from germline, CDR1 is LNHDA and CDR2 is SQIVND (reference sequence).

V is TRBV7-9 and J is TRBJ2-7; 8 bases match TRBD2. CDR1 is SEHNR and CDR2 is FQNEAQ in the germline V gene (reference sequence). The CDR3 is 15 residues long. V lost 5 bases to trimming and J lost 3 bases; unmatched junction nucleotides: 9. The CDR3 coding sequence is TGTGCCAGCAGCCCTTCCACTAGCGGCCTCTACGAGCAGTACTTC. Amino acid sequence: CASSPSTSGLYEQYF.

This sequence joins TRBV6-1 and TRBJ2-5, with TRBD2 matching 14 bases. The J call may not be correct, given that the DNA end is closer to TRBJ2-7. Germline CDR1 reads MNHNS; CDR2 reads SASEGT. The CDR3 sequence is 18 residues long. Written as DNA, the CDR3 is TGTGCCAGCAGTGACCCTGGACTAGCGGGAGGAAAGAGGAACGAGCAGTACTTC. Its translation is CASSDPGLAGGKRNEQYF.

V and J are TRBV21-1 and TRBJ2-5; the table assigns TRBD2, which was not confirmed against the DNA. The end of the DNA aligns better with TRBJ2-7, so the J call may be wrong. TRBV21-1 is a known pseudogene. This CDR3 region has 18 residues. The CDR3 DNA is TGTGCCAGCAGCTACGAATGGACTAGCGGGAGCAAGGGCCACGAGCAGTACTTC. Protein: CASSYEWTSGSKGHEQYF.

V usage is TRBV7-3 and J usage is TRBJ2-1, with 10 nucleotides matching TRBD2. The CDR3 sequence is 16 residues long. Germline V gene sequence: CDR1 SGHTA, CDR2 FQGTGA. J lost 5 bases, V lost 5 bases, and 9 bases had no gene match. The CDR3 DNA reads as TGTGCCAGCAGCCCCACTAGCGGGGCGGGGCACAATGAGCAGTTCTTC. Translated, it gives CASSPTSGAGHNEQFF.

The chain uses TRBV4-1 and TRBJ1-1; D is uncertain. V shed 1 base and J shed 7 bases, with 7 bases lying between them. The CDR3 is 12 residues long. The V gene's germline CDR1 is MGHRA and CDR2 YSYEKL. CDR3 protein: CASSQGLHEAFF. CDR3 bases: TGCGCCAGCAGCCAAGGGCTTCATGAAGCTTTCTTT.

This chain links TRBV9 with TRBJ2-7; D remains ambiguous. Trimming left V 3 bases short and J 1 base short, with 11 bases between. Germline V lookup: CDR1 SGDLS, CDR2 YYNGEE. The CDR3 spans 14 residues. CDR3 loop: CASSARSWSYEQYF. In nucleotides, the CDR3 is TGTGCCAGCAGCGCACGGAGCTGGTCCTACGAGCAGTACTTC.

On this clone itself: Other DNA variants within this sample encode the same CDR3. The J gene is TRBJ2-2, the V gene TRBV9; D is ambiguous. Germline V gene sequence: CDR1 SGDLS, CDR2 YYNGEE. This CDR3 contains 12 residues. Trimming left V 0 bases short and J 6 bases short, with 3 bases between. The DNA for the CDR3 is TGTGCCAGCAGCGTAGTGGCCGGGGAGCTGTTTTTT. Encoded protein: CASSVVAGELFF.

This clone appeared a few times. J is TRBJ2-7 and V is TRBV9, with unresolved D. This CDR3 comprises 13 residues. The V gene lost 4 bases and the J gene lost 0 bases, with 8 bases spanning the gap. Germline V gives CDR1 SGDLS, CDR2 YYNGEE. The CDR3 loop reads CASSSGSSYEQYF. The CDR3 nucleotides read TGTGCCAGCAGCTCGGGTTCCTCCTACGAGCAGTACTTC.